This entry lists 6 T cell receptor beta chains sequenced from one sample in a study of T cells expressing NK-cell markers. TCRdb reprocessed the 5' RACE reads and keeps a single row for each CDR3 protein, giving no DNA. The table counts some 280,000 distinct CDR3 sequences; approximately 0.42% lies in the top ten. Specimen: blood T cells: a sorted CD56 or NKG2C T cell subset, CD4+ or CD8+ T cells, or bulk PBMC T cells (not recorded which). These receptors were obtained from a man between 18 and 29 years old in good health.

The chain joins TRBV28 to TRBJ1-5; the TCRdb D gene call, TRBD1, has no DNA to confirm it. Per the germline V gene, CDR1 is MDHEN and CDR2 is SYDVKM. The CDR3 has 12 residues. The CDR3 is CASSLTGQPQHF.

The chain uses TRBV28 and TRBJ2-3; the TCRdb call, TRBD2, lacks DNA for checking. The CDR3 is 16 amino acids. CDR1 MDHEN and CDR2 SYDVKM come from the germline V gene. The CDR3 loop is CASSWERQGGTDTQYF.

The V gene is TRBV15, the J gene TRBJ2-5; the D call of TRBD1 rests on TCRdb alone, since no DNA is present to check it. CDR3 length: 15 residues. Germline CDR1 reads LNHNV; CDR2 reads YYDKDF (reference sequence). The CDR3 here is CATSRDLTGEETQYF.

The rearrangement uses TRBV7-9 and TRBJ2-3; TCRdb calls TRBD2, which cannot be checked without DNA. CDR1 and CDR2 from the germline V gene are SEHNR and FQNEAQ (reference sequence). This CDR3 has 17 amino acids. The CDR3 protein is CASSLGRLAGGADTQYF. The variable domain in full, completed from reference TRBV7-9 and TRBJ2-3, reads DTGVSQNPRHKITKRGQNVTFRCDPISEHNRLYWYRQTLGQGPEFLTYFQNEAQLEKSRLLSDRFSAERPKGSFSTLEIQRTEQGDSAMYLCASSLGRLAGGADTQYFGPGTRLTVL.

The chain links TRBV12-3 or TRBV12-4 to TRBJ1-1; the TRBD1 assignment by TCRdb is unverifiable without DNA. This CDR3 comprises 13 residues. The CDR3 loop reads CASSKTGGTEAFF.

This sequence joins TRBV12-3 or TRBV12-4 and TRBJ2-6. This CDR3 is built from 15 residues. This CDR3 is CASSLSGSGANVLTF.